The rows below give T cell receptor beta chains drawn from one sample of a study of radiotherapy plus CTLA-4 blockade in lung cancer. The protocol was immunoSEQ multiplex PCR, while the TCRdb copy is restricted to in-frame clones and leaves out a portion. The sample has 85,000 to 120,000 clones, more than 75% seen once. The sequenced sample was peripheral blood, obtained from a patient treated with radiotherapy plus ipilimumab. These receptors were obtained from a human donor with non-small cell lung cancer that progressed on radiotherapy plus ipilimumab. Some clones in this sample may be carry-over from other donors' samples. Each CDR3 is given with its conserved first and last residue. Each record gives: J gene, D gene, V gene, clone size, CDR3 protein, CDR3 DNA. A D gene is named only where the DNA matches it firmly. Clone sizes are given selectively: once, few, many, or a class where the clone is expanded.

>TRBJ2-3|NA|TRBV9|NA
CASSPRDGSFTDTQYF
TGTGCCAGCAGCCCTCGGGACGGGTCGTTTACAGATACGCAGTATTTT
>TRBJ1-6|NA|TRBV18|NA
CASSPFFTGGNSPLHF
TGTGCCAGCTCACCGTTCTTTACAGGTGGGAATTCACCCCTCCACTTT
>TRBJ2-1|NA|TRBV18|NA
CASSPKNEQFF
TGTGCCAGCTCACCAAAGAATGAGCAGTTCTTC
>TRBJ1-4|TRBD1|TRBV4-2|NA
CASSPWTGGETNEKLFF
TGTGCCAGCAGCCCTTGGACAGGGGGCGAAACTAATGAAAAACTGTTTTTT
>TRBJ1-1|NA|TRBV6-5|NA
CASSYRTVETEAFF
TGTGCCAGCAGTTACCGGACGGTGGAGACTGAAGCTTTCTTT
>TRBJ2-7|TRBD1|TRBV7-9|NA
CASSRRQGYYEQYF
TGTGCCAGCAGTCGAAGACAGGGGTACTACGAGCAGTACTTC
>TRBJ1-1|NA|TRBV12-5|NA
CASGLSVGTEAFF
TGTGCTAGTGGTTTGTCCGTGGGCACTGAAGCTTTCTTT
>TRBJ1-2|TRBD1|TRBV4-3|once
CASSLGQGFSYGYTF
TGCGCCAGCAGCTTAGGACAGGGGTTTAGCTATGGCTACACCTTC
>TRBJ2-7|TRBD2|TRBV4-1|once
CASSLTSGDSYEQYF
TGCGCCAGCAGCCTTACTAGCGGGGACTCCTACGAGCAGTACTTC
>TRBJ2-6|NA|TRBV6-6|few
CASSYSGSGANVLTF
TGTGCCAGCAGTTACTCGGGGTCTGGGGCCAACGTCCTGACTTTC
>TRBJ1-5|TRBD1|TRBV19|NA
CASSMNRGDSNQPQHF
TGTGCCAGTAGTATGAACAGGGGGGATAGCAATCAGCCCCAGCATTTT
>TRBJ1-4|NA|TRBV6-1|NA
CASRAFGEKLFF
TGTGCCAGCAGGGCGTTCGGTGAAAAACTGTTTTTT
>TRBJ2-7|NA|TRBV6-5|NA
CASSLFGLGEQYF
TGTGCCAGCAGTCTCTTTGGACTGGGCGAGCAGTACTTC
>TRBJ1-2|NA|TRBV19|few
CASSSRGRNGYGYTF
TGTGCCAGTAGTAGCCGCGGGCGGAATGGCTATGGCTACACCTTC
>TRBJ1-1|NA|TRBV19|NA
CASRISRSHTEAFF
TGTGCCAGTAGAATCAGCAGGAGTCACACTGAAGCTTTCTTT
>TRBJ2-5|TRBD2|TRBV27|NA
CASSLSGGAGVETQYF
TGTGCCAGCAGTTTAAGCGGGGGGGCTGGGGTGGAGACCCAGTACTTC
>TRBJ1-6|TRBD1|TRBV25-1|NA
CASRTGSSYNSPLHF
TGTGCCAGCAGGACAGGGAGCTCCTATAATTCACCCCTCCACTTT
>TRBJ2-5|NA|TRBV29-1|few
CSVDSRSETQYF
TGCAGCGTTGACAGCAGGTCAGAGACCCAGTACTTC